The rows below give T cell receptor beta chains drawn from one sample of a study of PD-1 blockade in mismatch repair-deficient tumors. Using immunoSEQ multiplex PCR, the repertoire was profiled, and TCRdb retains in-frame clones only, with some absent. Among 56,000 or so clones listed, more than 75% were seen once. Sequencing was performed on peripheral blood, taken 4 weeks after starting pembrolizumab. The receptor set was obtained from an adult with mismatch repair-deficient cancer. The CDR3 runs from the conserved cysteine through the conserved F or W. Each record gives: J gene, clone size, V gene, D gene, CDR3 DNA, CDR3 protein. D genes are given only for firm matches. Clone size, where shown, is once, few, many, or a class for clones that have expanded.

TRBJ1-1	.	TRBV5-8	.	TGTGCCAGCAGCTTGGCTGTATTGGCAGCTTTCTTT	CASSLAVLAAFF
TRBJ1-4	few	TRBV7-7	.	TGTGCTAGCAGCCCAGGGCCGGGTGAAAAACTGTTTTTT	CASSPGPGEKLFF
TRBJ2-6	.	TRBV9	.	TGTGCCAGCAGCGTAGGACCTTCTGGGGCCAACGTCCTGACTTTC	CASSVGPSGANVLTF
TRBJ2-2	.	TRBV29-1	.	TGCAGCGTAGGACGGGCCGACACCGGGGAGCTGTTTTTT	CSVGRADTGELFF
TRBJ1-1	once	TRBV29-1	TRBD1	TGCAGCGTACTGACAGGGGGCACTGAAGCTTTCTTT	CSVLTGGTEAFF
TRBJ1-1	.	TRBV6-5	TRBD1	TGTGCCAGCAGCTCCGGACAGGTCACTGAAGCTTTCTTT	CASSSGQVTEAFF
TRBJ2-3	.	TRBV10-3	TRBD2	TGTGCCATCAGGGCGGGACTAGCGGTGACAGATACGCAGTATTTT	CAIRAGLAVTDTQYF
TRBJ2-3	.	TRBV9	TRBD1	TGTGCCAGCAGCGTAGCTGGGACAGGGCCTACAGATACGCAGTATTTT	CASSVAGTGPTDTQYF
TRBJ1-5	.	TRBV19	.	TGTGCCAGTAGTATAGGAGCGGGGGGAGGTCAGCCCCAGCATTTT	CASSIGAGGGQPQHF
TRBJ2-7	few	TRBV12-5	.	TGTGCTAGTGGTTTGGCATTACGATGGGACACCGGTGGGGTTGCCGGGGCCTCCTACGAGCAGTACTTC	CASGLALRWDTGGVAGASYEQYF
TRBJ2-3	.	TRBV27	.	TGTGCCAGCAGTTTGGGCGGGACCACTCTTGGGACAGATACGCAGTATTTT	CASSLGGTTLGTDTQYF
TRBJ2-7	.	TRBV7-3	.	TGTGCCAGCAGTCTTGAAGGGGGGTCGAAGCAGTACTTC	CASSLEGGSKQYF
TRBJ2-7	.	TRBV5-4	.	TGTGCCAGCAGCTTAGGTCAGTCTTCCTACGAGCAGTACTTC	CASSLGQSSYEQYF
TRBJ2-7	.	TRBV7-9	TRBD2	TGTGCCAGCAGCTTACTGCTGCGGGAGTCCTCCTACGAGCAGTACTTC	CASSLLLRESSYEQYF
TRBJ2-3	.	TRBV7-2	.	TGTGCCAGCAGCCCCGAGGGCCGCACAGATACGCAGTATTTT	CASSPEGRTDTQYF
TRBJ1-5	.	TRBV7-9	.	TGTGCCAGCAGCTTAGCGGGCGTGGGCAATCAGCCCCAGCATTTT	CASSLAGVGNQPQHF
TRBJ2-7	once	TRBV29-1	TRBD1	TGCAGCGTTGACTCGACAGGGGGAGTCTACGAGCAGTACTTC	CSVDSTGGVYEQYF
TRBJ2-7	.	TRBV29-1	TRBD1	TGCAGCGTTGAAGTCGTTCGGACAGGGTCCTCCTACGAGCAGTACTTC	CSVEVVRTGSSYEQYF
TRBJ1-1	few	TRBV28	TRBD1	TGTGCCAGCAGTACGCGGGACAGGAAGGCCACTGAAGCTTTCTTT	CASSTRDRKATEAFF
TRBJ2-5	.	TRBV5-1	.	TGCGCCAGCAGCTTGTTGGGCACCGACCAAGAGACCCAGTACTTC	CASSLLGTDQETQYF
TRBJ1-1	few	TRBV30	.	TGTGCCTGGATTTCCAGGTATCCCTTTGAAGCTTTCTTT	CAWISRYPFEAFF
TRBJ2-3	.	TRBV2	TRBD2	TGTGCCAGCAGTGGAAGGACTAGCGGCACAGATACGCAGTATTTT	CASSGRTSGTDTQYF